The rows below give T cell receptor beta chains drawn from one sample of a study of beta chain features in type 1 diabetes. TCRdb keeps only in-frame clones here, not all; method: immunoSEQ multiplex PCR. The data show 850,000 to 900,000 clones, with about a sixth seen just once and around 0.02% held by the top ten. The sample was naive CD4+ T cells from blood. These receptors were collected from a woman younger than 35 in good health. Each CDR3 is given with its conserved first and last residue. A D gene is named only where the DNA matches it firmly.

d_gene | v_gene | CDR3aa
. | TRBV28 | CASRPRTEYFSGNTIYF
. | TRBV4-2 | CASSQDYRDQETQYF
. | TRBV5-6 | CASKPRSGQRTGELFF
. | TRBV7-2 | CASSLKNNYGYTF
TRBD1 | TRBV5-1 | CASSQGTGVVDEQFF
. | TRBV7-9 | CASSLAGMNTEAFF
TRBD1 | TRBV5-1 | CASSPGTAYNEQFF
. | TRBV7-2 | CASSRSGANTGELFF
TRBD2 | TRBV5-4 | CASSLGRLAGAGELFF
TRBD2 | TRBV28 | CASSASGTSGYNEQFF
. | TRBV10-3 | CAISGGSYEQYF
. | TRBV6-1 | CASITNWGSYEQYF
TRBD2 | TRBV5-1 | CASSFPGTTNTDTQYF
. | TRBV10-3 | CAISESAGANVLTF
TRBD2 | TRBV7-2 | CASRIAGDREQYF
. | TRBV9 | CASSVAGGSNTEAFF
TRBD1 | TRBV4-3 | CASSQTGVVEQYF
TRBD1 | TRBV7-9 | CASSPQGFQTQYF
. | TRBV4-1 | CASSQSGPGELFF
TRBD2 | TRBV6-5 | CASSYGSLAAYEQYF